One sample yielded the 8 T cell receptor beta chains listed below, sequenced in a study of T cells in Graves' hyperthyroidism and ophthalmopathy. Researchers amplified the TCR beta CDR3 regions from RNA transcripts. The primer set for the first-round RT-PCR of the TCR CDR3 was HTBI. TCRdb analysed the multiplex PCR reads with MiXCR anew, one entry per CDR3 protein. The data contain roughly 510,000 distinct CDR3 sequences, around 20% of them singletons. Sequenced material: blood. The origin of the receptors is a young man with Graves' hyperthyroidism.

This clonotype was seen many times. The rearrangement links TRBV12-3 or TRBV12-4 to TRBJ2-7; D gene uncertain. V dropped 5 bases and J dropped 7 bases, with 18 bases sitting between them. This CDR3 spans 14 amino acids. The CDR3 DNA reads as TGTGCCAGCAGTCCCGCGGCGGCCTCTAGGGAGCAGTACTTC. Residues: CASSPAAASREQYF.

Comment on this clonotype: The junction departs from the called germline gene at one end, perhaps through a read error. The V and J genes are TRBV6-1 and TRBJ2-7; D possibly matches TRBD1 or TRBD2 (6 bases each). In germline, CDR1 is MNHNS, CDR2 SASEGT. The CDR3 consists of 12 residues. The CDR3 sequence: CASSFGGYDQYF. The CDR3 bases are TGTGCCAGCAGCTTCGGGGGCTACGATCAGTACTTC.

This clonotype showed up just a few times. The chain has TRBV20-1 and TRBJ1-1, with a tentative D call TRBD1 (6 bases). This CDR3 is built from 12 residues. Trimming cost V 6 bases and J 6 bases, with 14 bases left between them. Germline loops: CDR1 DFQATT, CDR2 SNEGSKA (reference sequence). The CDR3 DNA reads as TGCAGTGCCGAAGGACAGATCGCTGAAGCTTTCTTT. Its translation: CSAEGQIAEAFF.

This clonotype was detected ten times or more. The chain combines TRBV5-1 with TRBJ2-7; D uncertain. This CDR3 region has 14 residues. Germline V CDR1 and CDR2: SGHRS, YFSETQ. Trimming took 0 bases from V and 5 from J, leaving 12 bases between them. The CDR3: CASSLVSGSHEQYF. The CDR3 region has the DNA TGCGCCAGCAGCTTGGTTTCAGGATCCCACGAGCAGTACTTC.

This clonotype appeared many times. The V gene is TRBV27, the J gene TRBJ2-5; D possibly uses TRBD1 or TRBD2 (7 bases each). This CDR3 is 16 amino acids long. V lost 1 base, J lost 1 base, and 13 bases lay in between. Germline CDR1 reads MNHEY; CDR2 reads SMNVEV (reference sequence). The CDR3, as DNA: TGTGCCAGCAGTTTATTGGGAGGGACAGCCCAAGAGACCCAGTACTTC. It translates to CASSLLGGTAQETQYF.

The sample holds many counts of this clonotype. The rearrangement joins TRBV2 to TRBJ1-6; a weak D match, TRBD1 (5 bases). V was cut by 4 bases and J by 2 bases, with 9 bases left in between. There are 15 residues in the CDR3. Per the germline V gene, CDR1 is SNHLY and CDR2 is FYNNEI. The CDR3: CASSGQGAYNSPLHF. The CDR3 DNA reads as TGTGCCAGCAGTGGTCAGGGAGCCTATAATTCACCCCTCCACTTT.

At least ten counts were recorded for this clonotype. The chain joins TRBV6-1 to TRBJ1-1; weak D call: TRBD1 (6 bases). V lost 6 bases to trimming and J lost 4 bases, with 15 bases between them. The CDR3 runs 14 residues. Per the germline V gene, CDR1 is MNHNS and CDR2 is SASEGT. The CDR3 region is CASRAHRVSTEAFF. As DNA, the CDR3 is TGTGCCAGCAGGGCCCACAGGGTGAGCACTGAAGCTTTCTTT.

This clonotype was seen many times. The chain combines TRBV27 with TRBJ2-7; 9 positions match TRBD1. This CDR3 is built from 13 residues. Germline trimming cut 11 bases from V and 2 bases from J; bases unmatched to any gene: 7. Germline CDR1 is MNHEY and CDR2 is SMNVEV (reference sequence). The CDR3 region is CAAGTGPTYEQYF. The DNA of the CDR3 is TGTGCCGCAGGGACAGGGCCCACCTACGAGCAGTACTTC.